Listed below are T cell receptor beta chains from one sample, sequenced in a study of identical twins. TCRdb redid the calling of the 5' RACE reads with MiXCR, one entry per CDR3 protein. The table lists approximately 230,000 distinct CDR3 sequences, over 5.5% of them singletons. Another study also made use of these data, one on T cells expressing NK-cell markers.

The sequenced sample was CD8+ T cells sorted from blood. These receptors all stem from a young woman in good health. Each CDR3 is given with its conserved first and last residue. The D gene is left open where the match is weak. Clone size is shown for a subset of rows, as once, few, many or a class of expanded clone.

d_gene | abundance | j_gene | v_gene | CDR3nt | CDR3aa
- | - | TRBJ1-1 | TRBV10-3 | TGTGCCATCAGTGCCCCAGACACTGAAGCTTTCTTT | CAISAPDTEAFF
- | many | TRBJ2-7 | TRBV12-3/TRBV12-4 | TGTGCCAGCAGCCTGGGGGCGGGAGACTACGAGCAGTACTTC | CASSLGAGDYEQYF
TRBD1 | few | TRBJ2-6 | TRBV11-1 | TGTGCCAGCAGCTTAGCCGTGGGGACAGGGGTCTTCTCTGGGGCCAACGTCCTGACTTTC | CASSLAVGTGVFSGANVLTF
- | few | TRBJ2-3 | TRBV13 | TGTGCCAGCAGCTTAGAATTCGCGGGCGGGGAGCGCACAGATACGCAGTATTTT | CASSLEFAGGERTDTQYF
TRBD1 | few | TRBJ1-1 | TRBV15 | TGTGCCACCAGCAGCAGACAGGGGAACACTGAAGCTTTCTTT | CATSSRQGNTEAFF
- | many | TRBJ1-5 | TRBV12-3/TRBV12-4 | TGTGCCAGCAGCCCATCTCCGGGGGTAAATCAGCCCCAGCATTTT | CASSPSPGVNQPQHF
TRBD2 | many | TRBJ2-1 | TRBV9 | TGTGCCAGCAGCCCCCTAGCGGGAGGCCCTCATTTTTCCTACAATGAGCAGTTCTTC | CASSPLAGGPHFSYNEQFF
TRBD2 | - | TRBJ2-1 | TRBV30 | TGTGCCTGGAGGGACAAGAGCGGGAGCTTAAATGAGCAGTTCTTC | CAWRDKSGSLNEQFF
- | - | TRBJ2-7 | TRBV7-8 | TGTGCCAGCAGCGTATTAACCCCCCAGGGCGCCTACGAGCAGTACTTC | CASSVLTPQGAYEQYF
TRBD2 | few | TRBJ2-1 | TRBV7-9 | TGTGCCAGCAGCTTTCCGACTAGCGGGGGGGCCGACAATGAGCAGTTCTTC | CASSFPTSGGADNEQFF
TRBD1 | few | TRBJ1-5 | TRBV12-3/TRBV12-4 | TGTGCCAGCAGTTTCGACAGGGACACCTCCAGTCAGCCCCAGCATTTT | CASSFDRDTSSQPQHF
- | - | TRBJ2-4 | TRBV7-9 | TGTGCCAGCAGCCCCGACGTGAGAAACATTCAGTACTTC | CASSPDVRNIQYF
- | few | TRBJ2-5 | TRBV3-1 | TGTGCCAGCAGCCAAGTTGGTTCCGGGGAGGAGACCCAGTACTTC | CASSQVGSGEETQYF
TRBD2 | - | TRBJ2-7 | TRBV27 | TGTGCCAGCAGTCCTGTAACCGGGACTAGCGGTTCCTACGAGCAGTACTTC | CASSPVTGTSGSYEQYF
- | many | TRBJ2-7 | TRBV9 | TGTGCCAGCAGCGTAGGCGGGTCCCAGGGCCACGAGCAGTACTTC | CASSVGGSQGHEQYF
- | - | TRBJ2-6 | TRBV9 | TGTGCCAGCAGCGTAAGGATGACTGGGGCCAACGTCCTGACTTTC | CASSVRMTGANVLTF
- | few | TRBJ2-7 | TRBV9 | TGTGCCAGCAGCCCAGGGGAGGCGGATTTGTACTTC | CASSPGEADLYF
TRBD2 | many | TRBJ2-1 | TRBV7-6 | TGTGCCAGCAGCCCATCAAGCGGGAGCTCCTACAATGAGCAGTTCTTC | CASSPSSGSSYNEQFF
- | few | TRBJ1-1 | TRBV15 | TGTGCCACCAGCATAGTTAACACTGAAGCTTTCTTT | CATSIVNTEAFF
TRBD2 | many | TRBJ2-1 | TRBV29-1 | TGCAGCACCCCCGGGGTAGCGGGGTCCTACAATGAGCAGTTCTTC | CSTPGVAGSYNEQFF
TRBD1 | few | TRBJ2-7 | TRBV10-2 | TGCGCCAGCCGCAACAGGGGGAACTACGAGCAGTACTTC | CASRNRGNYEQYF
TRBD1 | - | TRBJ2-5 | TRBV12-3/TRBV12-4 | TGTGCCAGCAGCCTAGTGGCCTGGGACAGGGGTGGGGGCGAGACCCAGTACTTC | CASSLVAWDRGGGETQYF
- | many | TRBJ2-7 | TRBV9 | TGTGCCAGCAGCGGGGTCCCCTCCTACGAGCAGTACTTC | CASSGVPSYEQYF
TRBD1 | - | TRBJ2-2 | TRBV24-1 | TGTGCCACCAGTCACGGGACAGTCTCCACCGGGGAGCTGTTTTTT | CATSHGTVSTGELFF
TRBD1 | few | TRBJ2-7 | TRBV10-3 | TGTGCCACCCTAGGGGGACAGACCTACGAGCAGTACTTC | CATLGGQTYEQYF
TRBD1 | - | TRBJ2-3 | TRBV20-1 | TGCAGTGCTAGCACCTCCTCCGGGACAGGGTCTAGCACAGATACGCAGTATTTT | CSASTSSGTGSSTDTQYF
TRBD2 | - | TRBJ2-1 | TRBV10-3 | TGTGCCATCAGTGCCTCTAGCGGGTTGGATGAGCAGTTCTTC | CAISASSGLDEQFF
- | few | TRBJ2-5 | TRBV29-1 | TGCAGCGCTATGGGGGGCCACCAAGAGACCCAGTACTTC | CSAMGGHQETQYF
TRBD1 | many | TRBJ1-5 | TRBV9 | TGTGCCAGCAGCACGACAGGGGACAGCAATCAGCCCCAGCATTTT | CASSTTGDSNQPQHF
TRBD2 | - | TRBJ2-7 | TRBV3-1 | TGTGCCAGCAGCGCTACGGGACTAGCGGGAGAATACGAGCAGTACTTC | CASSATGLAGEYEQYF
- | few | TRBJ1-4 | TRBV7-9 | TGTGCCAGCAGCTCCCCCCGGCCCCAAAATGAAAAACTGTTTTTT | CASSSPRPQNEKLFF
- | few | TRBJ1-1 | TRBV10-3 | TGTGCCATCAGTGACCCGGGACTGGAGAACACTGAAGCTTTCTTT | CAISDPGLENTEAFF
- | many | TRBJ2-7 | TRBV11-2 | TGTGCCAGCAGCTTATACGAGCAGTACTTC | CASSLYEQYF
- | - | TRBJ1-2 | TRBV7-9 | TGTGCCAGCAGCTTAGTCACCGAAAACTATGGCTACACCTTC | CASSLVTENYGYTF
- | - | TRBJ2-3 | TRBV6-1 | TGTGCCAGCACTGAGGGTCCCGGCACAGATACGCAGTATTTT | CASTEGPGTDTQYF
- | - | TRBJ1-2 | TRBV19 | TGTGCCAGTGGGAAGCGGGACTACACCTTC | CASGKRDYTF
- | many | TRBJ1-1 | TRBV12-3/TRBV12-4 | TGTGCCAGCGGATGGGCCGGCACTGAAGCTTTCTTT | CASGWAGTEAFF
- | many | TRBJ1-1 | TRBV10-3 | TGTGCCATCAGTGACCGGGCCCCGGTCACTGAAGCTTTCTTT | CAISDRAPVTEAFF
TRBD2 | many | TRBJ2-3 | TRBV12-3/TRBV12-4 | TGTGCCAGCAGTTTTCGGACTAGCGCGATTGATACGCAGTATTTT | CASSFRTSAIDTQYF
- | few | TRBJ2-3 | TRBV20-1 | TGCAGTGCTGCCCTGGCGGAAAGCACAGATACGCAGTATTTT | CSAALAESTDTQYF
TRBD2 | - | TRBJ2-3 | TRBV11-2 | TGTGCCAGCAGCACCGGGACTAGCGGGAGAGATACGCAGTATTTT | CASSTGTSGRDTQYF
- | few | TRBJ1-2 | TRBV7-8 | TGTGCCAGCGCGGGAAATAGTGGCTACACCTTC | CASAGNSGYTF
- | few | TRBJ2-5 | TRBV27 | TGTGCCAGCAGTCCTTTTTTTGGGGTCCAAGAGACCCAGTACTTC | CASSPFFGVQETQYF
TRBD1 | few | TRBJ2-1 | TRBV9 | TGTGCCAGCAGCACCGGGACAGGGGGGATTGATGAGCAGTTCTTC | CASSTGTGGIDEQFF
- | - | TRBJ2-7 | TRBV7-2 | TGTGCCAGCAGCCACCGGACAGCCTACGAGCAGTACTTC | CASSHRTAYEQYF
TRBD2 | few | TRBJ2-1 | TRBV7-6 | TGTGCCAGCAGCTTAGGAGCGGGAGAAACCTACAATGAGCAGTTCTTC | CASSLGAGETYNEQFF
- | many | TRBJ1-4 | TRBV12-5 | TGTGCTAGTGGATCGACTGACAATGAAAAACTGTTTTTT | CASGSTDNEKLFF
- | few | TRBJ1-1 | TRBV9 | TGTGCCAGCAGGGCTGGAGGTGAAGCTTTCTTT | CASRAGGEAFF
- | - | TRBJ2-2 | TRBV7-9 | TGTGCCAGCAGTTCCAAGGGACGGAACACCGGGGAGCTGTTTTTT | CASSSKGRNTGELFF
- | - | TRBJ2-2 | TRBV20-1 | TGCAGTGCTAGACCTACAGCGAACACCGGGGAGCTGTTTTTT | CSARPTANTGELFF
- | few | TRBJ1-4 | TRBV5-1 | TGCGCCAGCAGCTTGGATGGACGATACGGAGAAAAACTGTTTTTT | CASSLDGRYGEKLFF
- | many | TRBJ2-3 | TRBV7-8 | TGTGCCACTAGCTGGGATGTTGGGGCACCAGATACGCAGTATTTT | CATSWDVGAPDTQYF